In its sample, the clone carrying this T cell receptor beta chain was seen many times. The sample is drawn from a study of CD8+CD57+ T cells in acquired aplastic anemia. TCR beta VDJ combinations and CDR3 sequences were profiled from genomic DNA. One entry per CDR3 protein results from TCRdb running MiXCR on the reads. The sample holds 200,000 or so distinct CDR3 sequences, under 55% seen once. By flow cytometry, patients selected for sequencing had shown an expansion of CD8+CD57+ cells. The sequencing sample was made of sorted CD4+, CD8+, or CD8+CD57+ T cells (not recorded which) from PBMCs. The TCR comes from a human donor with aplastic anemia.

The CDR3, as DNA: TGCGCCAGCTTTACAGGGAACTATGGCTACACCTTC. Translated, it gives CASFTGNYGYTF. V is TRBV10-2 and J is TRBJ1-2, with D possibly being TRBD1 (6 bases). The CDR3 extends over 12 amino acids. Germline CDR1 is WSHSY and CDR2 is SAAADI. The ends were cut back, 8 bases at V and 2 bases at J, with 9 bases in the middle.